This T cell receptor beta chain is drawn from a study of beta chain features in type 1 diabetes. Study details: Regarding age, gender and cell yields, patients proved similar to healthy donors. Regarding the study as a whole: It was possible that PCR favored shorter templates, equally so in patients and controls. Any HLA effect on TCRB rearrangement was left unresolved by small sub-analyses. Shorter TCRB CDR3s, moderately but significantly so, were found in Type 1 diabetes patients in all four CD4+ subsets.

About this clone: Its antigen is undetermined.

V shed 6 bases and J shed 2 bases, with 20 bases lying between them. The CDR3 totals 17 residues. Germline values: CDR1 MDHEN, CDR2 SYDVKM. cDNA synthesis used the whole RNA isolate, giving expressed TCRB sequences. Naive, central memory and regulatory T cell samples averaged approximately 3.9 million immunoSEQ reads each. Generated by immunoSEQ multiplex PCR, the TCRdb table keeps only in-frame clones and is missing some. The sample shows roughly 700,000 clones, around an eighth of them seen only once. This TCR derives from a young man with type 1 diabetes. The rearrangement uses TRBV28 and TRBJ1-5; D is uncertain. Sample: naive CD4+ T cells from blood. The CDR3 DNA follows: TGTGCCAGCAGCCTCCCGGGTCCCCAACGCGGCAATCAGCCCCAGCATTTT. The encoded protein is CASSLPGPQRGNQPQHF.